This T cell receptor (beta chain) was sequenced in a study of neoadjuvant anti-PD-1 for oral cavity cancer. Overall study: Around day 43, patients without progression received a fourth nivolumab dose before surgery.

The V gene's germline CDR1 is GTSNPN and CDR2 SVGIG (reference sequence). The CDR3 consists of 15 residues. J was trimmed by 0 bases and V by 2 bases; bases with no gene match: 6. Six replicates per PBMC sample, mostly from about 460 ng of genomic DNA. Sequencing used immunoSEQ multiplex PCR; TCRdb keeps in-frame clones, though not all of them. The sample yields 6,700 or so clones, 60% to 80% seen once. Study observations and caveats: Pretreatment Treg/Th17 ratio correlated inversely with post-treatment tumor clonality.

For this clone: Its antigen remains unidentified.

This chain uses TRBV30 with TRBJ1-2; 7 nucleotides align to TRBD1. This TCR derives from a person between 40 and 85 years old with oral cavity squamous cell carcinoma. The input for sequencing was PBMCs, taken before nivolumab (anti-PD-1) treatment. The CDR3 DNA reads TGTGCCTGGAGTTACCAGGGGGGACCTAACTATGGCTACACCTTC. Its translation: CAWSYQGGPNYGYTF.